This record concerns one TCR beta chain sequence. Sequence at one end of the junction differs from germline and may be a read error. This sample is part of a study of shared clonotypes between healthy human individuals. The CDR3 runs to 11 residues. The germline V gene has CDR1 GTSNPN and CDR2 SVGIG (reference sequence). Splitting of each subset's genomic DNA was done evenly across several immunoSEQ plates. Libraries were prepared by immunoSEQ multiplex PCR; TCRdb keeps only in-frame clonotypes and omits some of them. The table has around 2.3 million clones, 90% to 96% seen once. This TCR came from a young man in good health. This chain links TRBV30 with TRBJ1-6, with D unclear. Sequencing was carried out using naive CD4+ T cells sorted from blood. As to subset: CD45RA+ positively selected. The CDR3 loop is CAWRSQSPPHF. DNA of the CDR3: TGTGCCTGGAGGTCACAATCACCCCCCCACTTT.